This T cell receptor beta chain was recorded in a study of cytomegalovirus exposure and HLA in healthy donors. Whole-study findings and limits: In the roughly 130 validation repertoires, a later analysis found that first-cohort TCR clusters tended to co-occur.

TCRdb's table, derived via immunoSEQ multiplex PCR, lists solely in-frame clones and lacks some. The repertoire consists of about 180,000 clones, with approximately 81% occurring once and the leading ten covering approximately 16%. With respect to this clone: Its specificity is not known.

J gave up 3 bases and V 3 bases, and 2 bases lay outside the gene matches. Germline CDR1 reads LNHDA; CDR2 reads SQIVND (reference sequence). The CDR3 is 14 residues long. This sequence joins TRBV19 and TRBJ1-1; 9 bases match TRBD1. This clonotype was obtained from a young man in good health and CMV-seropositive. Sequenced: PBMCs. The CDR3 sequence: CASSIDRGYTEAFF. CDR3 sequence (DNA): TGTGCCAGTAGTATCGACAGGGGGTACACTGAAGCTTTCTTT.